This T cell receptor (beta chain) was identified in a study of shared clonotypes between healthy human individuals. Whole-study results and caveats: It was expected that sequencing depth would affect clonotype sharing among donors. Naive CD4 clonotypes were shared across a handful of donors at approximately 5.3%.

V lost 4 bases and J 8 bases, leaving 11 bases between the germline ends. The CDR3 is 13 residues long. Concerning this clone: Its target is not known.

The data were produced by immunoSEQ multiplex PCR, yet TCRdb's version contains in-frame clones alone and is incomplete. The sample has approximately 2.5 million clones, around nine tenths seen once. The TCR comes from a man younger than 35 in good health. Specimen: naive CD4+ T cells sorted from blood. This sample's subset: CD45RA+ positively selected. The chain uses TRBV23-1 and TRBJ1-4; tentatively, D is TRBD1 (5 bases). TRBV23-1 is marked as an open reading frame, function uncertain. CDR3 amino acids: CASSPPGQEKLFF. CDR3 in DNA: TGCGCCAGCAGTCCCCCAGGGCAAGAAAAACTGTTTTTT.